This T cell receptor beta chain is from a study of cytomegalovirus exposure and HLA in healthy donors (dated by TCRdb to 2015 to 2018). About the full investigation: According to an earlier analysis of 587 of the donors, 150 million to 200 million T cells yielded 117 million unique TCR beta sequences and less than 300 Gb of sequence data. Approximately 300 gigabases of sequencing data and tens of millions of unique TCR sequences made up an early release that covered 640 HLA-typed donors. The genetic ancestry cluster associated with self-reported Caucasian donors included roughly 84% of the roughly 400 genotyped donors. The study was designed to test whether signatures of past pathogen exposure could be identified by cataloging public T cell receptors. The study used immunosequencing to profile the T cell repertoires of 666 subjects and linked those repertoires to cytomegalovirus serostatus. In addition to the first cohort of about 650 subjects, a separate validation cohort of over 90 different subjects was used. To predict cytomegalovirus infection status, the study brought together high-throughput TCR immunosequencing, statistical association of individual TCRs with disease status, and machine learning. A later analysis re-analyzed previously published TCR beta repertoires from several hundred donors and added high-resolution HLA genotyping to study TCR occurrence patterns. Rather than drawing on any new phenotypic data, the later analysis identified candidate immune exposures from TCR beta sequences and the way those sequences occurred across donors. An earlier analysis of approximately 500 of the donors applied high-throughput TCR beta sequencing to assess whether each TCR beta V gene segment acted as functional or pseudogenic. Donor age, sex, ethnicity and CMV serostatus were compiled alongside the repertoire data. Genome-wide SNP genotypes for about 65% of the roughly 670 donors were used in a later genetic analysis, which treated that subset as a discovery cohort. Every repertoire in the discovery cohort had been generated on one and the same sequencing platform. Both class I and class II loci were covered by HLA typing, at four-digit resolution. Typing coverage varied by locus: about 620-630 donors for A, B, C, DRB1 and DQB1; about 520 for DQA1; approximately 610 for DPA1; around 450 for DPB1. Because of strong linkage in the cohort, roughly five DR-DQ haplotypes were treated as single units for association and clustering. On average, 235,054 unique TCR beta nucleotide sequences were sequenced per donor among a few hundred genotyped donors of the cohort, with roughly a sixth of those sequences being non-productive. On the study overall, not on this receptor specifically: Most TCR sequences were observed very rarely across donors, whereas some public TCRs were present in many individuals. Because counts were too low, some 16 rarely observed V segments, including chromosome 9 orphons, were excluded from the earlier analysis of some 540 of the donors. In a later analysis, HLA-associated TCR beta chains showed more clonal expansion and lower generation probabilities than non-associated chains that were equally common. A further reported finding was that TCR beta sequences accurately predicted the HLA-A and HLA-B alleles for most subjects in the first cohort. According to a later analysis, most CMV-associated TCR beta chains appeared to be HLA-restricted, and the HLA associations seemed to be driven largely by CMV exposure. The only immune exposure information available for the cohort was CMV serostatus. Three of the identified cytomegalovirus-associated TCR beta chains were confirmed in vitro to be specific for cytomegalovirus antigens. Because some donors lacked HLA typing at each locus, the association tests relied only on the typed subset. A cluster of highly shared sequence variants was judged likely to be a technical artifact of the sequencing pipeline. The authors suggested that the approach could potentially be generalized to other disease states and immunological phenotypes. Cytomegalovirus status was reported to be diagnosed by the classifier with high specificity and sensitivity in both the original and validation cohorts. Only TCR beta chains were sequenced in this cohort, and the absence of alpha or paired-chain data limited detectable features. V-gene and J-gene trimming of TCR beta chains was associated with a missense DCLRE1C variant in a later genetic analysis, and the association was replicated in an independent cohort. Linkage disequilibrium might explain the correlated functional status among segregating V segments, but an unknown experimental factor could not be excluded. In the study, some 180 TCR beta chains were listed as associated with cytomegalovirus. A later analysis reported that several top co-occurrence clusters appeared linked to parvovirus B19, influenza, CMV and Epstein-Barr virus. In an earlier analysis of 587 of the donors, most TCR beta V segments appeared in productive rearrangements about 87% or about 30% of the time, broadly matching IMGT annotations. In a later genetic analysis, fewer N-insertions in productive TCRs were reported among donors in an Asian-associated ancestry cluster than the roughly 670-donor mean. Strong co-occurrence of HLA alleles, especially DR and DQ, made assigning TCR associations to individual alleles difficult. At a false discovery rate of 0.05, a later analysis linked 16,000 or so TCR beta sequences to specific HLA alleles. In a later analysis, the rate of TCR association differed among HLA loci, with DRB1 alleles having the most associated TCRs and HLA-C alleles having the fewest. Sequencing depth was assumed to be roughly uniform across donors in the presence/absence analyses, though that assumption may not hold.

Receptor amplification or capture employed the immunoSEQ multiplex PCR assay. For the multiplex PCR, a mixture combining 60 forward primers for TCR Vbeta segments and 13 reverse primers for TCR Jbeta segments was used. The CDR3 region of rearranged TCR beta genes was amplified from genomic DNA by a multiplex PCR assay. On the Illumina HiSeq System, the amplified TCR beta libraries were sequenced as 87-base-pair reads. In the authors' own workflow: Across the 600 to 700 repertoires, a later analysis counted around 80 million unique TCR beta chains, 8.5 million to 12 million of which were shared by at least two donors. To remove PCR and sequencing errors, raw reads were error-corrected and collapsed into unique sequences using a nearest-neighbor algorithm that merged closely related sequences. V, D and J gene segments were assigned by aligning CDR3 sequences to IMGT reference sequences. For a sequence to be retained, a match of at least six nucleotides to both a V gene segment and a J gene segment was required. Rearrangements were called productive when the CDR3 lacked stop codons and stayed in frame with V and J; all others were non-productive. Following IMGT convention, CDR3 was defined as the stretch from the second conserved V-encoded cysteine to the conserved J-encoded phenylalanine. Sequences without an unambiguous match to a single V gene segment were excluded from the earlier analysis of several hundred of the donors. In an earlier analysis of some 590 of the donors, a V segment was called functional when productive rearrangements were above 56.7%, and segregating when the standard deviation between donors exceeded 5%. A statistical classification framework was built for diagnosing cytomegalovirus status from the catalog of TCR beta chain sequences. A later analysis assigned V and J genes by comparing TCR nucleotide sequences with IMGT/GENE-DB human TR gene sequences. In a later analysis, CDR3 sequences and most-parsimonious VDJ recombination scenarios were assigned using the TCRdist pipeline. A later analysis defined each TCR beta chain by its CDR3 amino acid sequence plus V-gene family, and excluded reads lacking a unique V-gene family. In a later analysis, fewer than 650 highly shared, low-generation-probability nucleotide sequences were removed to address suspected cross-contamination and a sequencing artifact. In a later analysis, a clonal expansion index was calculated for each public chain from normalized within-repertoire ranks of inferred template counts. In a later analysis, generation probabilities were computed with a VDJ recombination model fitted to out-of-frame rearrangements, and the resulting probabilities were checked against IGoR. A later analysis scored TCR-TCR, TCR-HLA and TCR-CMV co-occurrence with hypergeometric tests, applying a repertoire-size bias correction to TCR pairs. In a later analysis, false discovery rates were estimated by permuting HLA or CMV assignments 20 times. In a later analysis, co-occurring TCRs were grouped using DBSCAN, and TCRdist sequence similarity was added for clustering within HLA-allele-positive subsets. Co-occurrence clustering excluded repertoires with fewer than 30,000 or more than 120,000 public chains, plus five with anomalous nucleotide sharing. Here the immuneACCESS table is served through TCRdb, limited to in-frame sequences with V and J called. Missing clones are a known gap in these copies; in checked studies unresolved V genes cover under half, and the rest lacks a known reason. The V and J calls and clone size are taken from that table; D and trimming were inferred from the DNA. A total of approximately 180,000 clones appear in this sample, about four fifths of them only once. The ten largest account for roughly 4.9% of the sample.

Concerning this clone: This receptor's antigen is unknown. No base quality information exists; no much larger clone differs at one position.

The cohort comprised some 680 healthy bone marrow donors. At the time of sampling, all cohort members were nominally healthy, though unrecorded immune exposures were likely present. The donor was CMV seropositive and belonged to the group of 250 to 350 seropositive cohort members. Each donor provided a peripheral blood sample, and peripheral blood mononuclear cells were used for TCR beta sequencing. The Qiagen DNeasy Blood Extraction Kit was used to extract genomic DNA from the blood cell samples. The source material was PBMCs. The TCR was taken from a young woman in good health and CMV-seropositive.

The CDR3 here reads CASSRPGVSSYNEQFF. DNA sequence: TGTGCCAGCAGCCGCCCCGGGGTAAGCTCCTACAATGAGCAGTTCTTC. Recombination connected TRBV5-5 to TRBJ2-1; the D segment could be TRBD2, given 5 matching bases. The CDR3 runs 16 residues from the cysteine to the phenylalanine. Only the CDR3 part of the read is kept: 48 bases, read in frame from the first base. Reading the germline V gene (reference sequence) gives CDR1 SGHKS and CDR2 YYEKEE. V is clipped by 4 bases and J by 0 bases, and the sequence between their germline boundaries is 14 bases long.